The 28 T cell receptor beta chains below were found in one sample sequenced in a study of memory CD4+ T cells and cytomegalovirus serostatus. The sort gate was single viable CD3+CD4+CD8-CD45RO+ cells for memory CD4+ T cells. Only in-frame clones appear in the TCRdb table, and some are missing; sequencing was by immunoSEQ multiplex PCR. The profile shows 20,000 to 30,000 clones, 70% to 85% of them singletons. The sequencing input was memory CD4+ T cells from blood. All receptors come from an adult in good health and CMV-seronegative.

The J gene is TRBJ2-3, the V gene TRBV6-6; D not certain. CDR1 MNHNY and CDR2 SVGAGI come from the germline V gene (reference sequence). Trimming pared 0 bases from V and 0 bases from J, leaving 4 bases between. CDR3 length equals 14 residues. This CDR3 is CASSYSISTDTQYF. CDR3 coding DNA: TGTGCCAGCAGTTACTCAATCAGCACAGATACGCAGTATTTT.

CDR3 protein: CASSLAKLAGLPETQYF. CDR3 DNA sequence: TGCGCCAGCAGCTTGGCTAAACTAGCGGGGCTTCCAGAGACCCAGTACTTC. The rearrangement uses TRBV5-1 and TRBJ2-5; 10 bases are shared with TRBD2. This CDR3 comprises 17 residues. Germline V CDR1 and CDR2: SGHRS, YFSETQ. The V gene end was trimmed by 0 bases and the J gene end by 4 bases; junction bases not matched to a gene: 9.

This CDR3 is CASSRYRDSYGYTF. The CDR3 DNA reads TGTGCCAGCAGCCGTTACCGGGACAGCTATGGCTACACCTTC. The chain recombines TRBV5-5 with TRBJ1-2, with TRBD1 matching 7 bases. Germline values: CDR1 SGHKS, CDR2 YYEKEE (reference sequence). The CDR3 is 14 amino acids. The trim removed 4 bases at V and 4 bases at J, leaving 7 bases unmatched.

The chain couples TRBV7-2 to TRBJ1-5, with unresolved D. Trimming shortened V by 4 bases and J by 8 bases, and 9 bases separated the two germline ends. The CDR3 length is 12 residues. The germline CDR1 and CDR2 sequences are SGHTA and FQGNSA. The CDR3 is CASSSPQEPQHF. The CDR3 region has the DNA TGTGCCAGCAGCTCCCCCCAGGAGCCCCAGCATTTT.

The chain has TRBV28 and TRBJ1-5, with D hard to call. Trimming took 6 bases from V and 0 from J, leaving 6 bases between them. This CDR3 has 13 amino acids. Germline CDR1 is MDHEN and CDR2 is SYDVKM. The CDR3 DNA reads as TGTGCCAGCAGCTCTCATAGCAATCAGCCCCAGCATTTT. Protein: CASSSHSNQPQHF. The whole variable domain, remainder taken from reference TRBV28 and TRBJ1-5, is DVKVTQSSRYLVKRTGEKVFLECVQDMDHENMFWYRQDPGLGLRLIYFSYDVKMKEKGDIPEGYSVSREKKERFSLILESASTNQTSMYLCASSSHSNQPQHFGDGTRLSIL.

The chain couples TRBV28 to TRBJ2-7; 11 bases align to TRBD2. Per the germline V gene, CDR1 is MDHEN and CDR2 is SYDVKM. J lost 5 bases, V lost 6 bases, and 24 bases had no gene match. The CDR3 extends over 20 amino acids. The DNA for the CDR3 is TGTGCCAGCAGGGTAAGACAGGGCCAACGAACTAGCGGGAGTTCCCACGAGCAGTACTTC. Residues: CASRVRQGQRTSGSSHEQYF.

The rearrangement links TRBV5-6 to TRBJ2-2, with D possibly matching TRBD2 (5 bases). The germline CDR1 and CDR2 sequences are SGHDT and YYEEEE. The V end lost 1 base, the J end lost 4 bases, and 11 bases lay between the germline ends. CDR3 length: 15 amino acids. The CDR3 spells CASSLFLAFTGELFF. CDR3 coding DNA: TGTGCCAGCAGCTTGTTCCTAGCCTTCACCGGGGAGCTGTTTTTT.

This clone was seen only once. J is TRBJ1-4 and V is TRBV2, with 8 bases identical to TRBD1. CDR1 SNHLY and CDR2 FYNNEI come from the germline V gene. V lost 1 base and J lost 8; bases outside the gene matches: 9. This CDR3 has 16 residues. DNA for the CDR3: TGTGCCAGCAGTGAAGTCAGGACAGGGAGTGGCGAAAAACTGTTTTTT. It encodes CASSEVRTGSGEKLFF.

This chain uses TRBV5-1 with TRBJ1-4; D is perhaps TRBD1 (6 bases). Germline V gene data show CDR1 as SGHRS and CDR2 as YFSETQ. CDR3 length equals 16 residues. Trimming removed 1 base from V and 8 bases from J, with 18 bases in between. CDR3 nucleotides: TGCGCCAGCAGCTTGTCTAACTCGGGGGCAGGGGAAAAACTGTTTTTT. Translated: CASSLSNSGAGEKLFF.

This clone was counted once. The rearrangement joins TRBV4-3 to TRBJ2-1; unclear D gene. Germline V lookup: CDR1 LGHNA, CDR2 YSLEER. This CDR3 is built from 15 residues. Trimming shortened V by 4 bases and J by 0 bases, and 10 bases separated the two germline ends. The DNA for the CDR3 is TGCGCCAGCAGCCCTACCTATAGCTCCTACAATGAGCAGTTCTTC. The encoded protein is CASSPTYSSYNEQFF.

V gene TRBV4-2 combines with J gene TRBJ1-1; D is undetermined. V lost 3 bases and J lost 1, with 9 bases in between. From germline, CDR1 is LGHNA and CDR2 YNFKEQ. This CDR3 has 14 amino acids. The CDR3 protein is CASSQSDKNTEAFF. In nucleotides, the CDR3 is TGTGCCAGCAGCCAGTCAGACAAGAACACTGAAGCTTTCTTT.

The chain employs TRBV28 and TRBJ1-5; no reliable D call. Deletions cut 8 bases from V and 2 bases from J, with 13 bases between. From germline, CDR1 is MDHEN and CDR2 SYDVKM. This CDR3 spans 14 amino acids. CDR3 nucleotides: TGTGCCAGCGCTTGGGTTGGTGGCAATCAGCCCCAGCATTTT. It encodes CASAWVGGNQPQHF.

In nucleotides, the CDR3 is TGTGCCAGCAGCCAAGAGGAAAGGTCTGGGGCCAACGTCCTGACTTTC. It specifies CASSQEERSGANVLTF. The chain couples TRBV4-2 to TRBJ2-6, with unresolved D. V gave up 0 bases and J gave up 1 base, with 7 bases separating them. Germline-derived CDR1 and CDR2 are LGHNA and YNFKEQ. The CDR3 totals 16 residues.

V is TRBV5-5 and J is TRBJ1-1, with 9 positions matching TRBD1. The CDR3 length is 13 residues. Trimming at V came to 4 bases and at J to 6 bases, leaving 4 bases not matched to a gene. Germline V gives CDR1 SGHKS, CDR2 YYEKEE (reference sequence). CDR3 nucleotide sequence: TGTGCCAGCAGCCCGAGGACAGGGGCTGAAGCTTTCTTT. Translating gives CASSPRTGAEAFF.

V and J are TRBV19 and TRBJ1-1; 10 nucleotides line up with TRBD1. The CDR3 contains 16 residues. Germline-derived CDR1 and CDR2 are LNHDA and SQIVND (reference sequence). The trim removed 4 bases at V and 5 bases at J, leaving 10 bases unmatched. CDR3 bases: TGTGCCAGTAGTACGAGTCCGGGACAGGGGTTAACTGAAGCTTTCTTT. This sequence encodes CASSTSPGQGLTEAFF.

The J gene is TRBJ1-1, the V gene TRBV9, with D maybe TRBD1 (6 bases). The CDR3 sequence is 16 residues long. V dropped 3 bases and J dropped 2 bases, with 17 bases sitting between them. The V gene's germline CDR1 is SGDLS and CDR2 YYNGEE. The CDR3 region is CASSERGGGGNTEAFF. The CDR3 coding sequence is TGTGCCAGCAGCGAAAGAGGGGGAGGAGGCAACACTGAAGCTTTCTTT.

The chain recombines TRBV5-1 with TRBJ2-3; D is unclear. There are 14 residues in the CDR3. Germline V gene data show CDR1 as SGHRS and CDR2 as YFSETQ. V was pared by 6 bases and J by 1 base, with 12 bases between. The CDR3 protein is CASMETLGTDTQYF. CDR3 DNA sequence: TGCGCCAGCATGGAGACCCTGGGCACAGATACGCAGTATTTT. The full variable domain, rest sourced from reference TRBV5-1 and TRBJ2-3, is KAGVTQTPRYLIKTRGQQVTLSCSPISGHRSVSWYQQTPGQGLQFLFEYFSETQRNKGNFPGRFSGRQFSNSRSEMNVSTLELGDSALYLCASMETLGTDTQYFGPGTRLTVL.

This chain connects TRBV19 to TRBJ2-3; 8 positions agree with TRBD1. The CDR3 sequence is 15 residues long. With V trimmed by 3 bases and J by 5 bases, 7 bases remained unmatched. The germline V gene encodes CDR1 LNHDA and CDR2 SQIVND (reference sequence). As DNA, the CDR3 is TGTGCCAGTAGTATCCGGGCAGGGGGCAGAGATACGCAGTATTTT. Its translation: CASSIRAGGRDTQYF.

The rearrangement links TRBV6-5 to TRBJ2-7; maybe TRBD1 (5 bases). The CDR3 runs 15 residues. Trimming cost V 6 bases and J 2 bases, with 17 bases left between them. Germline CDR1 reads MNHEY; CDR2 reads SVGAGI. The CDR3 DNA reads TGTGCCAGCAGAAAATCCGGTCAGGGAACCTACGAGCAGTACTTC. Its protein product is CASRKSGQGTYEQYF.

CDR3 nucleotide sequence: TGCGCCAGCAGCCAGGGGACAGGGTTTTCAACTAATGAAAAACTGTTTTTT. Amino acids: CASSQGTGFSTNEKLFF. The chain recombines TRBV4-3 with TRBJ1-4; 9 bases map to TRBD1. Germline values: CDR1 LGHNA, CDR2 YSLEER. J lost 0 bases, V lost 3 bases, and 5 bases had no gene match. CDR3 length: 17 residues.

This clone occurred once. The V and J genes are TRBV6-1 and TRBJ1-4, with 10 bases aligning to TRBD1. The V gene's germline CDR1 is MNHNS and CDR2 SASEGT. V shed 5 bases, J shed 5 bases, and the junction held 2 bases outside the gene matches. The CDR3 has 14 residues. CDR3 DNA: TGTGCCAGCAGTCGGGACAGGGGAAATGAAAAACTGTTTTTT. It yields the protein CASSRDRGNEKLFF.

V usage is TRBV12-5 and J usage is TRBJ1-1; D possibly corresponds to TRBD1 (5 bases). The germline V and J ends were trimmed by 0 bases and 6 bases, with 8 bases remaining between them. This CDR3 spans 13 amino acids. The germline V gene encodes CDR1 LGHNT and CDR2 FRNRAP. As DNA, the CDR3 is TGTGCTAGTGGTTTGGTACGAGGGGCTGAAGCTTTCTTT. Amino acid sequence: CASGLVRGAEAFF.

A note on this clone: This CDR3 is also generated by other DNA sequences in the sample. This chain uses TRBV5-6 with TRBJ2-5; D gene unclear. This CDR3 contains 14 residues. Between the trimmed V and J ends, which lost 0 bases and 3 bases, there was a span of 9 bases. Germline V gene sequence: CDR1 SGHDT, CDR2 YYEEEE. CDR3 protein: CASSLAGPKETQYF. The CDR3 nucleotides read TGTGCCAGCAGCTTGGCCGGCCCCAAAGAGACCCAGTACTTC.

The chain combines TRBV15 with TRBJ2-5; 8 bases fit TRBD2. V gave up 8 bases and J gave up 2 bases; unmatched junction bases: 4. Germline V gene lookup returns CDR1 LNHNV and CDR2 YYDKDF (reference sequence). The CDR3 spans 13 residues. CDR3 DNA sequence: TGTGCCACCCGGTCTAGCGGGCAAGAGACCCAGTACTTC. Protein: CATRSSGQETQYF.

This chain connects TRBV9 to TRBJ2-2; no clear D. Germline V gene sequence: CDR1 SGDLS, CDR2 YYNGEE. This CDR3 comprises 13 residues. Trimming pared 0 bases from V and 6 bases from J, leaving 6 bases between. The CDR3 reads CASSVGEPGELFF. The CDR3 bases are TGTGCCAGCAGCGTAGGGGAACCCGGGGAGCTGTTTTTT.

The chain recombines TRBV28 with TRBJ1-2; D not resolved. This CDR3 contains 11 residues. Trimming took 7 bases from V and 5 from J, leaving 8 bases between them. Germline V gene data show CDR1 as MDHEN and CDR2 as SYDVKM. The CDR3 is CASMAVYGYTF. CDR3 in DNA: TGTGCCAGCATGGCCGTTTATGGCTACACCTTC.

The V call is TRBV19, the J call TRBJ2-2; no definite D call. With 3 bases removed from V and 7 bases from J, the gap between germline ends came to 9 bases. CDR3 size: 13 residues. Germline CDR1 reads LNHDA; CDR2 reads SQIVND (reference sequence). CDR3 region: CASSIQVHGELFF. DNA for the CDR3: TGTGCCAGTAGTATTCAGGTCCACGGGGAGCTGTTTTTT.

This chain uses TRBV6-1 with TRBJ1-5; TRBD1 matches 9 bases. V trimming: 2 bases; J trimming: 5 bases; junction bases outside the gene matches: 1. The germline V gene encodes CDR1 MNHNS and CDR2 SASEGT. This CDR3 is 14 amino acids long. In nucleotides, the CDR3 is TGTGCCAGCAGTGAAAACAGGGGGCATCAGCCCCAGCATTTT. As protein: CASSENRGHQPQHF.